This T cell receptor (beta chain) derives from a study of OX40 agonist ivuxolimab in advanced cancers. Whole-study findings and limits: Expanded peripheral T cells had an undetermined antigen specificity. Some patients who did not respond also had low normalized T-cell clonal expansion.

In the case of this clone: The antigen remains unidentified.

V lost 3 bases and J lost 5, with 18 bases in between. Looked up from germline, CDR1 is SGDLS and CDR2 is YYNGEE. CDR3 size: 16 residues. The data were produced by immunoSEQ multiplex PCR, yet TCRdb's version contains in-frame clones alone and is incomplete. The sample has under 95,000 clones, approximately 90% seen once. The chain employs TRBV9 and TRBJ2-1; D is possibly TRBD1 or TRBD2 (5 bases each). This TCR was recovered from an adult with an advanced solid tumor such as melanoma, head and neck, liver or kidney cancer. The sequenced sample was CD4+ or CD8+ T cells sorted from blood, obtained in a trial of the OX40 agonist ivuxolimab. The CDR3 nucleotides read TGTGCCAGCAGCGCCGATTCCGGGACGCTCAACAATGAGCAGTTCTTC. Translation: CASSADSGTLNNEQFF.